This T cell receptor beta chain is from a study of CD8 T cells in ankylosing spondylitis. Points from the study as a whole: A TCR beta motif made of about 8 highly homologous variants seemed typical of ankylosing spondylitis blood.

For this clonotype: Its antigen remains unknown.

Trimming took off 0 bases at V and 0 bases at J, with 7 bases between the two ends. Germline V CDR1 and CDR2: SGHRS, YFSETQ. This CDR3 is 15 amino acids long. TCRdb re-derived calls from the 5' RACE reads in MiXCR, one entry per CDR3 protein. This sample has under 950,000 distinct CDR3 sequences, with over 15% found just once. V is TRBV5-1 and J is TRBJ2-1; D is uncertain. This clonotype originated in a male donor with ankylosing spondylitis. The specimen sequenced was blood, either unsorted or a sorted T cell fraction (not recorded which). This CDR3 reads CASSLEWGSYNEQFF. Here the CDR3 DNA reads TGCGCCAGCAGCTTGGAATGGGGCTCCTACAATGAGCAGTTCTTC.